These 30 T cell receptor beta chains came from one sample sequenced in a study of radiotherapy plus CTLA-4 blockade in lung cancer. Method: immunoSEQ multiplex PCR; TCRdb's copy keeps in-frame clones and lacks some. The sample yields about 76,000 clones, about 80% seen once. This specimen was peripheral blood, taken from a patient treated with radiotherapy plus ipilimumab. The source is a human donor with non-small cell lung cancer who had stable disease on radiotherapy plus ipilimumab.

The chain employs TRBV4-1 and TRBJ1-5; weak D call: TRBD1 (5 bases). V lost 4 bases to trimming and J lost 3 bases, with 7 bases between them. Per germline, CDR1 MGHRA and CDR2 YSYEKL. This CDR3 region has 13 residues. The CDR3 region is CASSRQNNQPQHF. In DNA, the CDR3 is TGCGCCAGCAGCCGACAGAACAATCAGCCCCAGCATTTT.

A single count supports this clone. V and J are TRBV2 and TRBJ1-2, with no clear D. Germline-derived CDR1 and CDR2 are SNHLY and FYNNEI. Trimming shortened V by 4 bases and J by 2 bases, and 5 bases separated the two germline ends. This CDR3 comprises 12 residues. The DNA of the CDR3 is TGTGCCAGCAGTGGGCAGAACTATGGCTACACCTTC. Translated, it gives CASSGQNYGYTF.

The J gene is TRBJ2-7, the V gene TRBV7-9; no firm D call. The CDR3 contains 12 residues. Germline V lookup: CDR1 SEHNR, CDR2 FQNEAQ (reference sequence). V lost 2 bases and J lost 5, with 7 bases in between. This CDR3 reads CASSLYDDEQYF. The CDR3 region has the DNA TGTGCCAGCAGCTTATATGACGACGAGCAGTACTTC.

CDR3 in amino acids: CASSYGASGYEQYF. DNA of the CDR3: TGTGCCAGCAGTTACGGGGCTAGCGGATACGAGCAGTACTTC. This sequence joins TRBV6-6 and TRBJ2-7, with 7 bases lining up with TRBD2. Germline V gene lookup returns CDR1 MNHNY and CDR2 SVGAGI (reference sequence). V lost 2 bases, J lost 4 bases, and 5 bases stayed unmatched. The CDR3 is 14 residues long.

The chain uses TRBV10-3 and TRBJ1-2; D gene unclear. CDR3 length: 15 residues. Deletions cut 4 bases from V and 0 bases from J, with 12 bases between. Germline-derived CDR1 and CDR2 are ENHRY and SYGVKD. For the CDR3, the DNA is TGTGCCATCAGTGTGTCGGGCGTCACTAACTATGGCTACACCTTC. It yields the protein CAISVSGVTNYGYTF.

The chain uses TRBV23-1 and TRBJ2-5; D remains ambiguous. TRBV23-1 carries the ORF label, with uncertain function. CDR3 size: 13 residues. The V end was cut by 8 bases, the J end by 2 bases, with 12 bases between. CDR3 bases: TGCGCCAGCCACGTACAGACTCAAGAGACCCAGTACTTC. The encoded protein is CASHVQTQETQYF.

This clone was recorded a few times. This chain connects TRBV7-9 to TRBJ2-2, with TRBD2 as a possible D gene (6 bases). V lost 5 bases to trimming and J lost 8 bases, with 12 bases between them. The CDR3 has 13 amino acids. Looked up from germline, CDR1 is SEHNR and CDR2 is FQNEAQ (reference sequence). In nucleotides, the CDR3 is TGTGCCAGCAGCACGACTAGTACAGGGGAGCTGTTTTTT. Its translation: CASSTTSTGELFF.

V usage is TRBV30 and J usage is TRBJ2-3, with TRBD1 matching 9 bases. Germline V gives CDR1 GTSNPN, CDR2 SVGIG (reference sequence). Trimming took 0 bases from V and 3 from J; bases not matched to a gene: 4. This CDR3 is 15 amino acids long. This chain's CDR3 is CAWSVGGTGTDTQYF. The CDR3 region has the DNA TGTGCCTGGAGTGTTGGGGGGACAGGGACAGATACGCAGTATTTT.

V usage is TRBV2 and J usage is TRBJ2-1; 8 nucleotides agree with TRBD1. V lost 8 bases, J lost 10 bases, and 10 bases stayed unmatched. CDR1 and CDR2 (germline): SNHLY, FYNNEI. This CDR3 region has 13 residues. The CDR3 sequence: CASDGQGLREQFF. The CDR3 region has the DNA TGTGCCAGCGACGGACAGGGTTTAAGGGAGCAGTTCTTC.

The chain uses TRBV20-1 and TRBJ2-5, with D hard to call. Between the trimmed V and J ends, which lost 6 bases and 3 bases, there was a span of 8 bases. The CDR3 consists of 11 residues. Germline V gene sequence: CDR1 DFQATT, CDR2 SNEGSKA (reference sequence). In nucleotides, the CDR3 is TGCAGTGCGAACATGGAAGAGACCCAGTACTTC. Encoded protein: CSANMEETQYF.

V and J are TRBV5-5 and TRBJ2-5; TRBD2 agrees at 10 bases. The V gene end was trimmed by 4 bases and the J gene end by 2 bases; junction bases not matched to a gene: 11. Germline CDR1 is SGHKS and CDR2 is YYEKEE (reference sequence). This CDR3 comprises 17 residues. CDR3 coding DNA: TGTGCCAGCAGCCGTATTGCTAGCGGGGGTCGTCAAGAGACCCAGTACTTC. Protein: CASSRIASGGRQETQYF.

The J gene is TRBJ1-5, the V gene TRBV7-2; D is uncertain. Germline V gene lookup returns CDR1 SGHTA and CDR2 FQGNSA. The CDR3 runs to 14 residues. The V gene lost 5 bases and the J gene lost 4 bases, with 12 bases spanning the gap. The CDR3 DNA sequence: TGTGCCAGCAGCCGGGAGAAGGGAAATCAGCCCCAGCATTTT. Amino acids: CASSREKGNQPQHF.

The chain uses TRBV4-1 and TRBJ2-1; 7 positions match TRBD1. This CDR3 is built from 17 residues. V was pared by 8 bases and J by 1 base, with 14 bases of the junction left unmatched. Germline V gives CDR1 MGHRA, CDR2 YSYEKL. This CDR3 is CASRAILSGGSYNEQFF. The CDR3 nucleotides are TGCGCCAGCCGGGCCATTTTATCAGGGGGATCCTACAATGAGCAGTTCTTC.

In this sample, this clone turned up once. This chain links TRBV20-1 with TRBJ2-7, with D tentatively TRBD2 (7 bases). The V gene lost 5 bases and the J gene lost 11 bases, with 13 bases spanning the gap. In germline, CDR1 is DFQATT, CDR2 SNEGSKA (reference sequence). This CDR3 comprises 10 residues. The CDR3 protein is CSASGGRKYF. The CDR3 nucleotides are TGCAGTGCTTCCGGGGGGCGAAAGTACTTC.

The CDR3 here is CASSEGQGTTLLTDTQYF. The CDR3 DNA is TGTGCCAGCAGCGAGGGACAGGGGACCACGCTCCTCACAGATACGCAGTATTTT. The V call is TRBV21-1, the J call TRBJ2-3; TRBD1, as called in the table, went unchecked against the DNA. TRBV21-1 is a known pseudogene. The CDR3 runs to 18 residues.

The chain links TRBV25-1 to TRBJ1-6; D remains unclear. V was trimmed by 7 bases and J by 9 bases, leaving 13 bases between them. The CDR3 has 13 residues. The germline CDR1 and CDR2 sequences are MGHDK and SYGVNS. CDR3 amino acids: CASTPGWGSPLHF. The CDR3 nucleotides are TGTGCCAGCACCCCCGGATGGGGTTCACCCCTCCACTTT.

The chain recombines TRBV27 with TRBJ2-2; the match to TRBD2 covers 7 bases. Germline V CDR1 and CDR2: MNHEY, SMNVEV (reference sequence). J lost 5 bases, V lost 6 bases, and 6 bases had no gene match. There are 14 residues in the CDR3. CDR3 DNA: TGTGCCAGCAGGGCGGGAGACGGGACCGGGGAGCTGTTTTTT. This translates into CASRAGDGTGELFF.

CDR3 in amino acids: CARSGTGPNGYTF. CDR3 coding DNA: TGTGCCCGGTCCGGGACAGGGCCTAATGGCTACACCTTC. The chain has TRBV21-1 and TRBJ1-2; TRBD1 is the table's D call and was not checked against the DNA. TRBV21-1 is shown as a pseudogene. The CDR3 is 13 amino acids.

V usage is TRBV25-1 and J usage is TRBJ1-3, with no clear D. The V gene's germline CDR1 is MGHDK and CDR2 SYGVNS. CDR3 length equals 13 residues. Trimming cost V 8 bases and J 4 bases, with 12 bases left between them. The CDR3 coding sequence is TGTGCCAGCCAGATAGGATCGGGAAACACCATATATTTT. Encoded protein: CASQIGSGNTIYF.

In its sample, this clone was seen a few times. This chain connects TRBV5-1 to TRBJ1-3, with D hard to call. The CDR3 totals 15 residues. Trimming stripped 0 bases from V and 1 base from J, with 8 bases between. CDR1 is SGHRS, CDR2 YFSETQ, per germline. CDR3 in amino acids: CASSLVSDSGNTIYF. The CDR3 bases are TGCGCCAGCAGCTTGGTTTCGGATTCTGGAAACACCATATATTTT.

CDR3 region: CASSPVSENGELFF. Here the CDR3 DNA reads TGTGCCAGCAGTCCGGTATCTGAAAACGGGGAGCTGTTTTTT. The chain links TRBV6-5 to TRBJ2-2; D is unclear. The germline CDR1 and CDR2 sequences are MNHEY and SVGAGI. Trimming took off 5 bases at V and 7 bases at J, with 14 bases between the two ends. The CDR3 length is 14 residues.

The sample holds one count of this clone. The V gene is TRBV28, the J gene TRBJ2-1; D is uncertain. The germline gives CDR1 MDHEN, CDR2 SYDVKM. Trimming pared 2 bases from V and 4 bases from J, leaving 12 bases between. The CDR3 runs to 15 residues. CDR3 loop: CASSLSPRSYNEQFF. CDR3 coding DNA: TGTGCCAGCAGTTTAAGCCCGAGATCTTACAATGAGCAGTTCTTC.

The genes are TRBV10-2 and TRBJ2-7; 11 nucleotides line up with TRBD2. J lost 4 bases, V lost 7 bases, and 9 bases had no gene match. From germline, CDR1 is WSHSY and CDR2 SAAADI. The CDR3 totals 15 residues. The CDR3 DNA sequence: TGCGCCAGCACCCCCTTGGCTAGCGGGAGGTACGAGCAGTACTTC. It specifies CASTPLASGRYEQYF.

The chain links TRBV6-1 to TRBJ2-3, with D possibly TRBD1 on 5 matching bases. V was clipped by 3 bases and J by 6 bases, with 19 bases between them. The germline V gene encodes CDR1 MNHNS and CDR2 SASEGT. The CDR3 is 16 amino acids. CDR3 DNA: TGTGCCAGCAGTGATCAAGGACACCCTCTGCTGGATACGCAGTATTTT. Amino acids: CASSDQGHPLLDTQYF.

V gene TRBV20-1 combines with J gene TRBJ2-5; TRBD1 is a possible D gene (5 bases). Trimming shortened V by 5 bases and J by 5 bases, and 9 bases separated the two germline ends. This CDR3 region has 11 residues. From germline, CDR1 is DFQATT and CDR2 SNEGSKA (reference sequence). CDR3 amino acids: CSALRAETQYF. In DNA, the CDR3 is TGCAGTGCTCTCAGGGCCGAGACCCAGTACTTC.

V and J are TRBV20-1 and TRBJ1-3; D perhaps matches TRBD1 (6 bases). In germline, CDR1 is DFQATT, CDR2 SNEGSKA (reference sequence). Between the trimmed V and J ends, which lost 5 bases and 8 bases, there was a span of 10 bases. The CDR3 length is 11 residues. CDR3 coding DNA: TGCAGTGCTCCACGGGGGCACACCATATATTTT. It codes for CSAPRGHTIYF.

This sequence joins TRBV19 and TRBJ1-2; D gene ambiguous. CDR1 is LNHDA, CDR2 SQIVND, per germline (reference sequence). There are 13 residues in the CDR3. The V end lost 8 bases, the J end lost 7 bases, and 17 bases lay between the germline ends. CDR3 in DNA: TGTGCCAGTCGTGGTTCGGGTACTGGTGGCTACACCTTC. Its protein product is CASRGSGTGGYTF.

The chain joins TRBV5-1 to TRBJ2-1; D is perhaps TRBD2 (8 bases). This CDR3 is 20 amino acids long. From germline, CDR1 is SGHRS and CDR2 YFSETQ. The V end was cut by 4 bases, the J end by 0 bases, with 26 bases between. Written as DNA, the CDR3 is TGCGCCAGCAGCCTTAGAATAGGGGGCGCCAGCGGGGGCTCCTACAATGAGCAGTTCTTC. Protein sequence: CASSLRIGGASGGSYNEQFF.

The rearrangement links TRBV19 to TRBJ1-1, with no clear D. Germline CDR1 is LNHDA and CDR2 is SQIVND (reference sequence). CDR3 length: 11 amino acids. V gave up 9 bases and J gave up 11 bases, with 16 bases separating them. The CDR3 DNA sequence: TGTGCCAGCCTGGACTACCCGGACGCTTTCTTT. Translated, it gives CASLDYPDAFF.

V usage is TRBV7-7 and J usage is TRBJ2-3, with D unclear. Trimming cost V 5 bases and J 2 bases, with 14 bases left between them. The CDR3 has 15 amino acids. From germline, CDR1 is SSHAT and CDR2 FNYEAQ (reference sequence). The DNA of the CDR3 is TGTGCCAGCAGCCAGTCTAGTACTAACACAGATACGCAGTATTTT. Its protein product is CASSQSSTNTDTQYF.